This T cell receptor beta chain was sequenced during a study of TIL therapy for anti-PD-1-resistant metastatic lung cancer. The wider study: Patients then received nivolumab; progressors got lymphodepletion, TIL and IL-2.

The immunoSEQ assay was v3. Repertoires were generated with immunoSEQ multiplex PCR, while TCRdb's copy carries only in-frame clones and drops some. The table records approximately 57,000 clones, 70% to 90% of them present only once. Time point specified: pre-treatment sample, taken before nivolumab and TIL therapy. Trimming pared 3 bases from V and 6 bases from J, leaving 9 bases between. The CDR3 sequence is 14 residues long. Germline V gene data show CDR1 as LGHDT and CDR2 as YNNKEL (reference sequence). The sequencing used blood, collected at baseline. The clonotype originates from a person between 30 and 80 years old with non-small cell lung cancer. The V call is TRBV3-1 (or the pseudogene TRBV3-2), the J call TRBJ1-6; D might be TRBD1 (5 bases). The CDR3 reads CASSQTVFNSPLHF. CDR3 nucleotide sequence: TGTGCCAGCAGCCAGACAGTTTTTAATTCACCCCTCCACTTT.